This T cell receptor beta chain was obtained from a study of blood T cell repertoires in COVID-19. Study as a whole: PBMCs, B-cell-depleted T cells, or T cells provided the cDNA or gDNA that made up the material.

Germline loops: CDR1 MNHEY, CDR2 SVGAGI. The trim removed 6 bases at V and 2 bases at J, leaving 6 bases unmatched. The length of the CDR3 is 14 residues. Study processing details: Amplification of reference gene primers was used by the study to estimate nucleated cell counts. The data were produced by immunoSEQ multiplex PCR, yet TCRdb's version contains in-frame clones alone and is incomplete. The V and J calls and clone size come from that table; D and trimming were worked out from the DNA. The sample includes roughly 280,000 clones, around 87% of them seen just once. The sample consisted of peripheral blood. The V and J genes are TRBV6-5 and TRBJ2-7, with TRBD1 matching over 8 bases. The source is a man in his late teens or twenties with active or convalescent COVID-19. CDR3 DNA: TGTGCCAGCAGGGGACAGGTTCGAACCTACGAGCAGTACTTC. Translation: CASRGQVRTYEQYF.